The 26 T cell receptor beta chains in this list originate from one sample, sequenced in a study of T cells in women clearing cervical HPV infection. TCRdb keeps only in-frame clones here, not all; method: immunoSEQ multiplex PCR. This table holds about 19,000 clones. The sequenced sample consisted of blood buffy coat. These receptors were collected from a woman aged 18-69 years with a cervical HPV16 infection that either progressed to CIN3+ or cleared (not recorded which).

On this clone itself: The CDR3 end is not reached by the read, which stops 3 residues before it; the germline J gene fills it in. J is TRBJ2-1 and V is TRBV19; 8 nucleotides line up with TRBD1. J lost 4 bases, V lost 1 base, and 6 bases had no gene match. Germline loops: CDR1 LNHDA, CDR2 SQIVND (reference sequence). CDR3 length: 16 amino acids. CDR3 sequence reads: CASSIGDRQTYNEQFF. CDR3 DNA (partial): TGTGCCAGTAGTATAGGGGACAGGCAGACATACAATGAG.

Details on this clone: The read finishes 3 residues shy of the CDR3 end, and the germline J gene is used to complete it. This sample includes further DNA sequences coding for the same CDR3. The gene calls are TRBV29-1 and TRBJ2-5; 8 nucleotides match TRBD2. Germline V gives CDR1 SQVTM, CDR2 ANQGSEA. The CDR3 sequence is 13 residues long. Germline trimming cut 3 bases from V and 4 bases from J; bases unmatched to any gene: 4. CDR3 loop: CSVDRGGVETQYF. The DNA read from the CDR3 is TGCAGCGTTGACCGGGGGGGGGTAGAGACC.

The CDR3 sequence is CASSLGSGTGALSSYEQYF. CDR3 DNA, as far as it was read: TGCGCCAGCAGCTTGGGCTCCGGGACAGGGGCGTTGAGCTCCTACGAG. The chain is built from TRBV5-1 and TRBJ2-7; 10 positions match TRBD1. The CDR3 goes on 3 residues after the read ends, and that part is filled in from the germline J gene. CDR3 length: 19 amino acids. V dropped 0 bases and J dropped 0; count of bases not matched to a gene: 12. Germline values: CDR1 SGHRS, CDR2 YFSETQ.

The CDR3 loop reads CASSPPGLAGGLNEQFF. The CDR3 DNA, read in part, is TGTGCCAGCTCACCGCCGGGACTAGCGGGGGGGCTAAATGAG. The V and J genes are TRBV18 and TRBJ2-1; 16 bases agree with TRBD2. The read comes to an end 3 residues before the CDR3 does, leaving the germline J gene to fill in the end. Germline V gene sequence: CDR1 KGHSH, CDR2 LQKENI. V was clipped by 3 bases and J by 7 bases; unmatched bases: 6. The CDR3 extends over 17 amino acids.

As concerns this clone: The sequence runs out 3 residues before the end of the CDR3; the remainder is reconstructed from the germline J gene. V gene TRBV7-8 combines with J gene TRBJ1-6, with 10 bases fitting TRBD1. Germline assignment: CDR1 SGHVS and CDR2 FQNEAQ. CDR3 length equals 18 residues. The J segment lost 9 bases and the V segment lost 5 bases, leaving 16 bases of the junction unmatched. The CDR3 sequence is CASSAPTGQGTSGSPLHF. The CDR3 DNA, read in part, is TGTGCCAGCAGCGCACCCACGGGACAGGGGACCAGCGGTTCACCC.

Regarding this clone: The read terminates 3 residues ahead of where the CDR3 ends, so the germline J gene completes it. This chain connects TRBV19 to TRBJ1-2; weak D call: TRBD1 (5 bases). CDR1 is LNHDA, CDR2 SQIVND, per germline (reference sequence). This CDR3 comprises 15 residues. CDR3 DNA (partial): TGTGCCAGTAACCCTCAGGGCTTCGGCACAGATACC. It yields the protein CASNPQGFGTDT. In full, the CDR3 reads CASNPQGFGTDTYTF. Full variable domain (outside the CDR3, taken from reference TRBV19 and TRBJ1-2): DGGITQSPKYLFRKEGQNVTLSCEQNLNHDAMYWYRQDPGQGLRLIYYSQIVNDFQKGDIAEGYSVSREKKESFPLTVTSAQKNPTAFYLCASNPQGFGTDTYTFGSGTRLTVV.

Note on this clone: The missing CDR3 end, 3 residues past where the read stops, is filled in from the germline J gene. The chain employs TRBV6-1 and TRBJ2-2; possible D gene TRBD1, 5 bases. The CDR3 has 14 residues. The germline gives CDR1 MNHNS, CDR2 SASEGT. The sequenced CDR3 bases are TGTGCCAGCAGTGCACAGGCTGGGGCCAACGTG. Encoded protein: CASSAQAGANV. The full CDR3 reads CASSAQAGANVLFF.

A remark on this clone: The read gets to within 3 residues of the CDR3 end, and the germline J gene fills in the rest. The rearrangement links TRBV7-9 to TRBJ1-2; D call uncertain. Germline V gene lookup returns CDR1 SEHNR and CDR2 FQNEAQ (reference sequence). The CDR3 spans 14 residues. The CDR3 DNA, read in part, is TGTGCCAGCAGCTTAGGAGGCGTCGACAATGAC. Its protein product is CASSLGGVDND. The whole CDR3 sequence is CASSLGGVDNDYTF.

In the case of this clone: The read terminates 3 residues before the CDR3 end, so the remaining end is supplied by the germline J gene. The J gene is TRBJ2-5, the V gene TRBV5-1; TRBD2 agrees at 9 bases. Germline values: CDR1 SGHRS, CDR2 YFSETQ. The CDR3 sequence is 15 residues long. Trimming at V came to 4 bases and at J to 5 bases, leaving 9 bases not matched to a gene. CDR3: CASSPAGGGSETQYF. The sequenced part of the CDR3 DNA is TGCGCCAGCAGCCCCGCGGGGGGGGGCAGTGAGACC. The complete variable domain, with remaining parts taken from reference TRBV5-1 and TRBJ2-5, reads KAGVTQTPRYLIKTRGQQVTLSCSPISGHRSVSWYQQTPGQGLQFLFEYFSETQRNKGNFPGRFSGRQFSNSRSEMNVSTLELGDSALYLCASSPAGGGSETQYFGPGTRLLVL.

Comments on this clone: Read data end 3 residues before the CDR3 end; the end is taken from the germline J gene. V and J are TRBV19 and TRBJ1-1; D gene ambiguous. V shed 3 bases and J shed 5 bases, with 7 bases lying between them. The CDR3 runs to 12 residues. Germline V lookup: CDR1 LNHDA, CDR2 SQIVND (reference sequence). The covered CDR3 bases are TGTGCCAGTAGTATGAGGGTTACTGAA. It translates to CASSMRVTE. The whole CDR3 region reads CASSMRVTEAFF.

Frequency places this clone as medium-sized. The read is 3 residues too short to cover the CDR3 end, so that end is filled in from the germline J gene. The genes are TRBV5-1 and TRBJ2-5, with unresolved D. Germline V lookup: CDR1 SGHRS, CDR2 YFSETQ. CDR3 size: 14 residues. Trimming removed 1 base from V and 1 base from J, with 8 bases in between. Partial CDR3 DNA: TGCGCCAGCAGCTTGATCGCTAGCCAAGAGACC. Translated: CASSLIASQET. Given in full, the CDR3 is CASSLIASQETQYF.

As to this clone: The read finishes 3 residues shy of the CDR3 end, and the germline J gene is used to complete it. The V gene is TRBV7-7, the J gene TRBJ2-3; perhaps TRBD2 as D (7 bases). CDR1 SSHAT and CDR2 FNYEAQ come from the germline V gene (reference sequence). This CDR3 is built from 13 residues. CDR3 residues: CASSFGEGDTQYF. CDR3 bases read: TGTGCCAGCAGCTTCGGGGAGGGGGACACG.

Regarding this clone: The junction and the germline gene differ at one end; a read error may be behind it. From the germline J gene comes the end of the CDR3, since the read stops 3 residues before it. Other DNA sequences of this sample code for an identical CDR3. This rearrangement joins TRBV7-9 to TRBJ1-3, with 8 bases matching TRBD1. The CDR3 is made up of 14 amino acids. The germline V gene has CDR1 SEHNR and CDR2 FQNEAQ (reference sequence). CDR3 protein: CASSPDRAGNTIYF. Partial CDR3 DNA: TGTGCCAGCAGTCCGGACAGGGCTGGAAACACT.

The DNA read from the CDR3 is TGTGCCAGCAGCTTAGATAGGGCACTTTACAATGAG. Protein sequence: CASSLDRALYNE. The CDR3, in full, reads CASSLDRALYNEQFF. The V gene is TRBV11-2, the J gene TRBJ2-1, with D unclear. Coverage ceases 3 residues before the CDR3 finishes, and the germline J gene fills in the end. Germline V gene lookup returns CDR1 SGHAT and CDR2 FQNNGV. The CDR3 is 15 amino acids. V was trimmed by 0 bases and J by 4 bases, leaving 10 bases between them.

Of note for this clone: The germline gene is not matched at one end of the junction; a read error may be the cause. Coverage ceases 3 residues before the CDR3 finishes, and the germline J gene fills in the end. The sample holds other DNA sequences that translate to the same CDR3. The rearrangement links TRBV7-8 to TRBJ1-3; D not certain. Looked up from germline, CDR1 is SGHVS and CDR2 is FQNEAQ. The CDR3 consists of 16 residues. The CDR3 reads CASSLDVAGSGNTIYF. The sequenced part of the CDR3 DNA is TGTGCCAGCAGCTTAGACGTCGCAGGCTCTGGAAACACA.

The chain's CDR3 is CASSSLTGGGTEAFF. CDR3 DNA (partial): TGCGCCAGCAGCTCCCTGACAGGGGGCGGCACTGAA. The J gene is TRBJ1-1, the V gene TRBV5-1; 10 bases align to TRBD1. The read finishes 3 residues shy of the CDR3 end, and the germline J gene is used to complete it. Per the germline V gene, CDR1 is SGHRS and CDR2 is YFSETQ. J was trimmed by 4 bases and V by 3 bases; bases with no gene match: 6. This CDR3 is built from 15 residues.

The chain's CDR3 is CAWSNSGGPKAVLFF. The part of the CDR3 DNA that was read is TGTGCCTGGAGTAACAGCGGGGGCCCCAAGGCCGTG. V gene TRBV30 combines with J gene TRBJ2-2, with TRBD2 matching over 8 bases. From the germline J gene comes the end of the CDR3, since the read stops 3 residues before it. Germline CDR1 is GTSNPN and CDR2 is SVGIG (reference sequence). The CDR3 loop spans 15 amino acids.

Concerning this clone itself: From the germline J gene comes the end of the CDR3, since the read stops 3 residues before it. The rearrangement uses TRBV6-1 and TRBJ2-4; 11 positions agree with TRBD2. V dropped 1 base and J dropped 6; count of bases not matched to a gene: 5. The CDR3 has 16 amino acids. Germline CDR1 MNHNS, CDR2 SASEGT. The CDR3 DNA, read in part, is TGTGCCAGCAGTGAAGTTGGGCTAGCGGGGGGAAACATT. Amino acid sequence: CASSEVGLAGGNI. The full CDR3 sequence reads CASSEVGLAGGNIQYF.

As for this clone: The observed sequence ends 3 residues before the CDR3 terminus, with the missing tail filled in from the germline J gene. The genes are TRBV2 and TRBJ1-2; D might be TRBD1 (5 bases). V was cut by 4 bases and J by 2 bases, with 17 bases left in between. The length of the CDR3 is 16 residues. Germline-derived CDR1 and CDR2 are SNHLY and FYNNEI. Here the CDR3 reads CASSVRPTGENYGYTF. CDR3 bases read: TGTGCCAGCAGTGTCCGTCCCACGGGGGAGAACTATGGC.

Note on this clone: The DNA ends 3 residues before the CDR3 does, and the rest of the CDR3 is filled in from the germline J gene. This sequence joins TRBV13 and TRBJ1-4; TRBD1 might be the D (6 bases). In germline, CDR1 is PRHDT, CDR2 FYEKMQ (reference sequence). CDR3 length: 16 residues. V lost 5 bases and J lost 3, with 16 bases in between. Partial CDR3 DNA: TGTGCCAGCAGCCTAACGGGGGGCATGGCTAATGAAAAA. Protein product: CASSLTGGMANEK. The complete CDR3 sequence is CASSLTGGMANEKLFF.

Comments on this clone: Read coverage stops 3 residues before the CDR3 terminus; the germline J gene supplies the remainder. The chain couples TRBV7-2 to TRBJ2-3; D not resolved. CDR3 length equals 12 residues. The germline V gene has CDR1 SGHTA and CDR2 FQGNSA. CDR3 DNA (partial): TGTGCCAGCAGCTTAGTTTTCCCAACG. Translation: CASSLVFPT. The entire CDR3 is CASSLVFPTQYF.

This CDR3 is CASSLGSKSTGELFF. Partial CDR3 DNA: TGTGCCAGCAGCTTGGGCTCCAAGAGCACCGGGGAG. The gene calls are TRBV11-2 and TRBJ2-2; D remains unclear. The read comes to an end 3 residues before the CDR3 does, leaving the germline J gene to fill in the end. Trimming cost V 3 bases and J 4 bases, with 12 bases left between them. CDR1 and CDR2 from the germline V gene are SGHAT and FQNNGV. The CDR3 extends over 15 amino acids.

About this clone: The read ends 3 residues before the CDR3 terminus; that terminus is restored from the germline J gene. This chain joins TRBV5-6 and TRBJ2-2, with D perhaps TRBD1 (6 bases). Germline V lookup: CDR1 SGHDT, CDR2 YYEEEE. The CDR3 contains 15 residues. CDR3 loop: CASVGAGVPNSPLFF. CDR3 DNA, as far as it was read: TGTGCCAGCGTGGGAGCAGGGGTTCCAAATTCACCG.

Here the CDR3 reads CASSSYYEQYF. CDR3 DNA (partial): TGTGCCAGCAGCTCCTACTACGAG. This chain connects TRBV7-9 to TRBJ2-7; no clear D. The sequence runs out 3 residues before the end of the CDR3; the remainder is reconstructed from the germline J gene. Germline V gene sequence: CDR1 SEHNR, CDR2 FQNEAQ (reference sequence). Trimming removed 4 bases from V and 3 bases from J, with 4 bases in between. CDR3 length equals 11 residues.

In regard to this clone: Read coverage stops 3 residues before the CDR3 terminus; the germline J gene supplies the remainder. The chain couples TRBV6-1 to TRBJ2-7; 9 bases agree with TRBD1. J was trimmed by 6 bases and V by 4 bases; bases with no gene match: 7. The CDR3 is made up of 14 amino acids. Looked up from germline, CDR1 is MNHNS and CDR2 is SASEGT. CDR3 bases read: TGTGCCAGCAGTGGACCCGACAGGGGGGGCGAG. It specifies CASSGPDRGGE. The whole CDR3 sequence reads CASSGPDRGGEQYF.

On this clone itself: The missing CDR3 end, 3 residues past where the read stops, is filled in from the germline J gene. The chain has TRBV29-1 and TRBJ2-1, with D maybe TRBD2 (6 bases). The V end was cut by 8 bases, the J end by 0 bases, with 14 bases between. Germline loops: CDR1 SQVTM, CDR2 ANQGSEA. The CDR3 is 14 amino acids. The sequenced part of the CDR3 DNA is TGCAGCTTCTTGGGACTTGGCTCCTACAATGAG. Protein sequence: CSFLGLGSYNE. The full CDR3 reads CSFLGLGSYNEQFF.